These 6 T cell receptor beta chains were sequenced from one sample in a study of shared clonotypes between healthy human individuals. Here immunoSEQ multiplex PCR was the method, and the copy in TCRdb shows in-frame clones only, minus some. Of around 600,000 clones listed, approximately 95% were seen once; the top ten hold approximately 0.11%. Selected positively for CCR7 and CD45RO-negative, naive CD8 cells excluded terminally differentiated effector memory CD45RA+ cells. Input material: naive CD8+ T cells sorted from blood. The source is a woman between 25 and 40 years old in good health.

The chain joins TRBV5-6 to TRBJ2-5; tentative D call: TRBD2 (5 bases). V was shortened by 0 bases and J by 5 bases, with 11 bases between the two germline ends. CDR1 is SGHDT, CDR2 YYEEEE, per germline. The CDR3 sequence is 14 residues long. The CDR3 DNA sequence: TGTGCCAGCAGCTTGGAGGTGGGAGAGGAGACCCAGTACTTC. It codes for CASSLEVGEETQYF.

This rearrangement joins TRBV7-8 to TRBJ2-7; 11 positions agree with TRBD2. There are 16 residues in the CDR3. Germline CDR1 and CDR2: SGHVS and FQNEAQ. V was pared by 4 bases and J by 0 bases, with 5 bases of the junction left unmatched. The CDR3 reads CASSSEGLADSYEQYF. In DNA form, the CDR3 reads TGTGCCAGCAGCTCAGAGGGACTAGCGGACTCCTACGAGCAGTACTTC.

This rearrangement joins TRBV6-6 to TRBJ1-1, with D tentatively TRBD1 (5 bases). CDR1 and CDR2 (germline): MNHNY, SVGAGI (reference sequence). V was trimmed by 6 bases and J by 5 bases, leaving 19 bases between them. The CDR3 totals 15 residues. CDR3 DNA sequence: TGTGCCAGCAGGCCCGAGGGCCAGGGAAGTACTGAAGCTTTCTTT. Translating it yields CASRPEGQGSTEAFF.

The chain combines TRBV6-5 with TRBJ2-1; D may be TRBD1 (6 bases). In germline, CDR1 is MNHEY, CDR2 SVGAGI. Trimming left V 0 bases short and J 7 bases short, with 10 bases between. The length of the CDR3 is 14 residues. CDR3 bases: TGTGCCAGCAGTTACTCGAAAACAGGGAATGAGCAGTTCTTC. This encodes CASSYSKTGNEQFF.

The genes are TRBV7-6 and TRBJ2-7; TRBD2 might be the D (6 bases). V lost 4 bases to trimming and J lost 4 bases, with 14 bases between them. The CDR3 consists of 14 residues. Per the germline V gene, CDR1 is SGHVS and CDR2 is FNYEAQ. The CDR3 reads CASSSLTSSYEQYF. The CDR3 DNA reads TGTGCCAGCAGCTCGCTGACTAGTTCGTACGAGCAGTACTTC.

The genes are TRBV5-6 and TRBJ2-2; 9 bases align to TRBD2. V trimming: 4 bases; J trimming: 6 bases; junction bases outside the gene matches: 4. The CDR3 contains 14 residues. Germline V lookup: CDR1 SGHDT, CDR2 YYEEEE. The CDR3: CASSEIAGAGELFF. The CDR3 bases are TGTGCCAGCAGCGAGATAGCGGGAGCCGGGGAGCTGTTTTTT.